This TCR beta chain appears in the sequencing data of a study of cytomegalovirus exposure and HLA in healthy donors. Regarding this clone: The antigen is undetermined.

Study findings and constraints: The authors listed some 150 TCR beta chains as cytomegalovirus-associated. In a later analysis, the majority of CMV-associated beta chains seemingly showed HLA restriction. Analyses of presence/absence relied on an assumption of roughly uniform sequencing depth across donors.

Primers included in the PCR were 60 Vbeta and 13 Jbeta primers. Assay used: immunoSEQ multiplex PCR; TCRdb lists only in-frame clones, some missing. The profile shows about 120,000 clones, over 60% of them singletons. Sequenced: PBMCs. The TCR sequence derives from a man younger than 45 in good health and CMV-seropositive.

This CDR3 is CASSRTGIGEQYF. Written as DNA, the CDR3 is TGTGCCAGCAGCCGGACAGGGATTGGCGAGCAGTACTTC. The rearrangement joins TRBV6-5 to TRBJ2-7; 8 bases fit TRBD1. V lost 6 bases to trimming and J lost 6 bases; unmatched junction nucleotides: 7. CDR1 and CDR2 (germline): MNHEY, SVGAGI. The CDR3 runs to 13 residues.